This TCR beta chain was sequenced during a study of human T cells and chemical hapten exposure. Whole-study context: The variation in per-sample TCR yields arose mainly from small differences in pooled library volumes.

This clonotype was observed many times. Its target is unknown. Unique molecular identifiers were affixed to discrete cDNA molecules within the library. Original processing methods: Sampled TCR counts reached a median of approximately 94,000 per sample, with values ranging from about 23,224 to 700,000. TCRdb called the RACE reads again in MiXCR, with one record for every CDR3 protein. TCRdb's processing, not the authors' own work, is the source of the V and J calls. Here the sample spans 35,000 to 50,000 distinct CDR3 sequences, about 4% being singletons. Time point here: healthy volunteer bleed at 6 weeks. Unfractionated whole blood yielded total RNA. Regarding the study as a whole: TCRs exceeding 1 in 1000 frequency stayed unchanged with DPC sensitization.

CDR3 length: 16 residues. Germline lookup yields CDR1 DFQATT and CDR2 SNEGSKA (reference sequence). V was trimmed by 0 bases and J by 3 bases, leaving 16 bases between them. V is TRBV20-1 and J is TRBJ2-3, with D possibly TRBD2 on 5 matching bases. This clonotype was sampled from a human donor in good health. Some clones in this sample may be carry-over from other donors' samples. The sample consisted of whole blood. The CDR3 DNA is TGCAGTGCTAGAGATCTCGTGGGAGTTATGACAGATACGCAGTATTTT. Translating gives CSARDLVGVMTDTQYF.